These T cell receptor beta chains were read from a single sample in a study of spatial heterogeneity in lung cancer. In TCRdb, the 5' RACE reads were re-called with MiXCR into one record per CDR3 protein. The sample lists over 15,000 distinct CDR3 sequences, around 7% occurring once. The sample consisted of lung tumor tissue, taken at surgery. The receptor source for this set is a female donor with early-stage non-small cell lung cancer. Both conserved end residues are part of each CDR3. Fields, in order: clone size, J gene, V gene, D gene, CDR3 DNA, CDR3 protein. A D gene is named only where the DNA matches it firmly. Part of the rows lack a size; the others show once, few, many or a class for expanded clones.

many	TRBJ1-5	TRBV19	.	TGTGCCAGTAGTCCCCCCGGGGGCAATCAGCCCCAGCATTTT	CASSPPGGNQPQHF
few	TRBJ2-1	TRBV10-1	.	TGCGCCAGCAGTCCCCGGGACTTTTCCTACAATGAGCAGTTCTTC	CASSPRDFSYNEQFF
medium-sized	TRBJ2-2	TRBV28	.	TGTGCCAGCAGTTTAAGGGGCACCGGGGAGCTGTTTTTT	CASSLRGTGELFF
medium-sized	TRBJ2-7	TRBV5-1	.	TGCGCCAGCAGCTTGGCGGTGGGGTCGGGCGAGCAGTACTTC	CASSLAVGSGEQYF
few	TRBJ2-7	TRBV12-5	.	TGTGCTAGTGGTTTGACGGACTCCTACGAGCAGTACTTC	CASGLTDSYEQYF
.	TRBJ2-5	TRBV14	.	TGTGCCAGCAAGAGGACCGGCCTCGATGAGACCCAGTACTTC	CASKRTGLDETQYF
many	TRBJ2-1	TRBV6-2/TRBV6-3	.	TGTGCCAGTTTACCGGACAGCTCCTACAATGAGCAGTTCTTC	CASLPDSSYNEQFF
few	TRBJ2-4	TRBV14	TRBD1	TGTGCCAGCAGCGGTACAGGGGGAATAGCCAAAAACATTCAGTACTTC	CASSGTGGIAKNIQYF
many	TRBJ2-5	TRBV29-1	.	TGCAGCGTGAGTGATGGCCCGCAAGAGACCCAGTACTTC	CSVSDGPQETQYF
few	TRBJ1-1	TRBV19	TRBD1	TGTGCCAGTAGTGGGCGGGGGACAGGGAAGACGAACACTGAAGCTTTCTTT	CASSGRGTGKTNTEAFF
many	TRBJ2-7	TRBV6-5	TRBD2	TGTGCCAGCAGTTACTCGCGGGGGGGTCGCTATCAGCCCTACGAGCAGTACTTC	CASSYSRGGRYQPYEQYF
few	TRBJ1-6	TRBV3-1	TRBD1	TGTGCCAGCAGCCAAGGGGCCGGGACAGGGGCACGATCACCCCTCCACTTT	CASSQGAGTGARSPLHF
many	TRBJ1-5	TRBV6-5	.	TGTGCCAGCAGCCCCGACCGGGCCCCCCGGCAGCCCCAGCATTTT	CASSPDRAPRQPQHF
.	TRBJ1-5	TRBV30	.	TGTGCCTGGAGTGTATCAGGCAATCAGCCCCAGCATTTT	CAWSVSGNQPQHF
many	TRBJ1-2	TRBV14	.	TGTGCCAGCAGCCCCCATCCCCCATGGGGCTATGGCTACACCTTC	CASSPHPPWGYGYTF
medium-sized	TRBJ2-2	TRBV6-5	.	TGTGCCAGCAGTTTCTTCCGGGGCGGAGGCCGGGAGCTGTTTTTT	CASSFFRGGGRELFF
.	TRBJ1-2	TRBV6-5	.	TGTGCCAGCAGGGACCCCCTGTGGGGAAACTATGGCTACACCTTC	CASRDPLWGNYGYTF
.	TRBJ1-1	TRBV4-1	.	TGCGCCAGCAGCCCTTCCCCGTCTCTACCTTTGAACACTGAAGCTTTCTTT	CASSPSPSLPLNTEAFF
many	TRBJ1-2	TRBV5-1	.	TGCGCCAGCAGCTTCGGTGGGACTTCAAACTATGGCTACACCTTC	CASSFGGTSNYGYTF
.	TRBJ1-1	TRBV7-6	.	TGTGCCAGCTCCATAGGAGCGAACACTGAAGCTTTCTTT	CASSIGANTEAFF
many	TRBJ2-1	TRBV7-2	.	TGTGCCAGCAGCTTAGTCGGGGCCAGCTCCTACAATGAGCAGTTCTTC	CASSLVGASSYNEQFF
few	TRBJ2-2	TRBV6-5	TRBD2	TGTGCCAGCAGTTCCCCCTTAGCGGGGGGAGGGACCGGGGAGCTGTTTTTT	CASSSPLAGGGTGELFF
.	TRBJ2-7	TRBV3-1	.	TGTGCCAGCAGCCAGGAGAGGGCCAAGAGCTCCTACGAGCAGTACTTC	CASSQERAKSSYEQYF
many	TRBJ2-1	TRBV20-1	TRBD2	TGCAGTGCGCTTACCGGGACTAGGAAGTTCTTC	CSALTGTRKFF